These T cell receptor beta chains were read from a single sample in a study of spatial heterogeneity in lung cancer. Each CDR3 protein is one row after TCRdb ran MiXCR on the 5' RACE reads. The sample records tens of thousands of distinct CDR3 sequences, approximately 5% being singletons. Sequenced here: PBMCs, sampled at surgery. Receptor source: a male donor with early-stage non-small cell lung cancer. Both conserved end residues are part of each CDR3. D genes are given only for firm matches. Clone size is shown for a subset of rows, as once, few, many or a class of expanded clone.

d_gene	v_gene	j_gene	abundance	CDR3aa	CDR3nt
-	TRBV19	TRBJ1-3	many	CASSIDLPGYGNTIYF	TGTGCCAGTAGTATAGATCTTCCGGGATATGGAAACACCATATATTTT
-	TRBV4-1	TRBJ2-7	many	CASSQDGGYSYEQYF	TGCGCCAGCAGCCAAGATGGGGGATATTCCTACGAGCAGTACTTC
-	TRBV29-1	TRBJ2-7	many	CSVDRGHEQYF	TGCAGCGTTGACAGGGGCCACGAGCAGTACTTC
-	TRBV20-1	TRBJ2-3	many	CSARQGLSSRTDTQYF	TGCAGTGCTAGACAGGGGCTATCCTCCCGCACAGATACGCAGTATTTT
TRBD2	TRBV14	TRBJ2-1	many	CASSSSGRVNNEQFF	TGTGCCAGCAGCTCTAGCGGGAGGGTCAACAATGAGCAGTTCTTC
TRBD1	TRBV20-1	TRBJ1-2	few	CSAGQGAVGYTF	TGCAGTGCTGGACAGGGGGCGGTTGGCTACACCTTC
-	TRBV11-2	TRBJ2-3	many	CASSLATTDTQYF	TGTGCCAGCAGCCTCGCTACCACAGATACGCAGTATTTT
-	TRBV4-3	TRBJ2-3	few	CASSQDSASAQWDTQYF	TGCGCCAGCAGCCAAGATTCGGCTAGCGCCCAGTGGGATACGCAGTATTTT
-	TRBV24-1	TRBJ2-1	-	CATRDSGRYEQFF	TGTGCCACCCGGGACTCCGGACGCTATGAGCAGTTCTTC
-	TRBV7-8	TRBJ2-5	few	CASSAPDWAGSSETQYF	TGTGCCAGCAGCGCACCCGACTGGGCGGGAAGCTCGGAGACCCAGTACTTC
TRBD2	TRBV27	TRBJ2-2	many	CASSFLAGVTGELFF	TGTGCCAGCAGTTTTTTAGCGGGAGTCACCGGGGAGCTGTTTTTT
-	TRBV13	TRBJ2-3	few	CASSSSHTSDTQYF	TGTGCCAGCAGCTCTAGCCACACCTCGGATACGCAGTATTTT
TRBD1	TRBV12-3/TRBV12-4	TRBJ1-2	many	CASSKQGAINYGYTF	TGTGCCAGCAGCAAACAGGGGGCCATTAACTATGGCTACACCTTC
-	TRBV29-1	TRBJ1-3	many	CSVEDQGGNTIYF	TGCAGCGTTGAAGATCAGGGTGGAAACACCATATATTTT
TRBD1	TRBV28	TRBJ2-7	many	CASSGGGTGSYEQYF	TGTGCCAGCAGTGGGGGGGGGACAGGGTCCTACGAGCAGTACTTC
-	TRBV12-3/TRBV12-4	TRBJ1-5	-	CASSPLQGSNQPQHF	TGTGCCAGCAGTCCCCTCCAGGGGAGCAATCAGCCCCAGCATTTT
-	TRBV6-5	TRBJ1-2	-	CASSINDYTF	TGTGCCAGCAGCATAAACGACTACACCTTC
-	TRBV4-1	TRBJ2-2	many	CASSQVETNTGELFF	TGCGCCAGCAGCCAAGTAGAAACTAACACCGGGGAGCTGTTTTTT
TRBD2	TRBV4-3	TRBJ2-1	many	CASSPWGLAGGEQFF	TGCGCCAGCAGCCCCTGGGGACTAGCGGGGGGGGAGCAGTTCTTC
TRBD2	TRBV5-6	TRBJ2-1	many	CASSFTSGRSNEQFF	TGTGCCAGCAGCTTCACCAGCGGGAGATCCAATGAGCAGTTCTTC
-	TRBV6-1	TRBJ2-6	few	CASIPYQGSGANVLTF	TGTGCCAGCATCCCATACCAGGGCTCTGGGGCCAACGTCCTGACTTTC